Listed here are 14 T cell receptor beta chains from one sample, sequenced in a study of identical twins. A single record per CDR3 protein comes from TCRdb applying MiXCR to the 5' RACE reads. The sample holds 200,000 or so distinct CDR3 sequences, 7.5% seen once. This sample was also put to use in a study of yellow fever vaccine responses in identical twins.

Sequences were obtained from memory (CD45RO+) T cells sorted from blood. The receptors derive from a woman aged 18-29 years in good health.

This clonotype was detected ten times or more. J is TRBJ2-1 and V is TRBV6-2 or TRBV6-3; D not certain. There are 12 residues in the CDR3. Germline lookup yields CDR1 MNHEY and CDR2 SVGEGT. V shed 6 bases and J shed 7 bases, with 10 bases lying between them. The CDR3 DNA sequence: TGTGCCAGCAGGCATGACAAAAATGAGCAGTTCTTC. This translates into CASRHDKNEQFF.

This clonotype was counted at least ten times. Written as DNA, the CDR3 is TGCAGCGTTAAACAGGCAGAAAATTCACCCCTCCACTTT. Translating it yields CSVKQAENSPLHF. This chain links TRBV29-1 with TRBJ1-6; maybe TRBD1 (5 bases). The germline V and J ends were trimmed by 5 bases and 7 bases, with 12 bases remaining between them. The germline V gene encodes CDR1 SQVTM and CDR2 ANQGSEA. CDR3 size: 13 residues.

There are a few counts of this clonotype. The chain has TRBV11-2 and TRBJ1-1, with D possibly TRBD1 on 5 matching bases. Trimming stripped 0 bases from V and 5 bases from J, with 7 bases between. Germline CDR1 SGHAT, CDR2 FQNNGV. This CDR3 region has 13 residues. In nucleotides, the CDR3 is TGTGCCAGCAGCTTAGACGGGGGAACTGAAGCTTTCTTT. The encoded protein is CASSLDGGTEAFF. The whole variable domain, filled in from reference TRBV11-2 and TRBJ1-1, reads EAGVAQSPRYKIIEKRQSVAFWCNPISGHATLYWYQQILGQGPKLLIQFQNNGVVDDSQLPKDRFSAERLKGVDSTLKIQPAKLEDSAVYLCASSLDGGTEAFFGQGTRLTVV.

This clonotype was picked up a small number of times. This chain links TRBV6-5 with TRBJ1-1, with 7 positions matching TRBD1. Losses at the gene ends were 2 bases for V and 3 bases for J; bases not matched to a gene: 9. This CDR3 comprises 16 residues. From germline, CDR1 is MNHEY and CDR2 SVGAGI. The CDR3 DNA reads TGTGCCAGCAGTTACAGAACGACAGGGCGGGACACTGAAGCTTTCTTT. It is translated as CASSYRTTGRDTEAFF.

This clonotype showed up many times. The V and J genes are TRBV25-1 and TRBJ2-1; TRBD2 aligns across 7 bases. Germline CDR1 MGHDK, CDR2 SYGVNS. The CDR3 length is 15 residues. Trimming cost V 6 bases and J 9 bases; bases outside gene matches: 14. Here the CDR3 reads CASSPSGGRDGEQFF. CDR3 DNA: TGTGCCAGCAGCCCTTCGGGCGGGAGAGATGGTGAGCAGTTCTTC.

This clonotype was found many times. The V and J genes are TRBV4-3 and TRBJ2-1; 11 nucleotides line up with TRBD2. The CDR3 extends over 17 amino acids. Germline CDR1 and CDR2: LGHNA and YSLEER. V was pared by 4 bases and J by 1 base, with 6 bases of the junction left unmatched. The CDR3 region is CASSRSIAGGSYNEQFF. The CDR3 DNA follows: TGCGCCAGCAGCCGATCCATAGCGGGAGGGTCCTACAATGAGCAGTTCTTC.

This clonotype was seen many times. This chain uses TRBV28 with TRBJ2-3, with 10 bases fitting TRBD1. Looked up from germline, CDR1 is MDHEN and CDR2 is SYDVKM. The CDR3 is 17 amino acids. V shed 4 bases, J shed 4 bases, and the junction held 11 bases outside the gene matches. CDR3 loop: CASSSIWGTGEADTQYF. CDR3 nucleotide sequence: TGTGCCAGCAGTTCCATATGGGGGACAGGGGAGGCAGATACGCAGTATTTT.

The gene calls are TRBV7-8 and TRBJ1-4; possible D gene TRBD1, 5 bases. V gave up 0 bases and J gave up 6 bases, with 11 bases separating them. Germline V CDR1 and CDR2: SGHVS, FQNEAQ. The CDR3 totals 15 residues. The CDR3 DNA is TGTGCCAGCAGCTTAGCGGGCAGGGCGGATGAAAAACTGTTTTTT. Translating gives CASSLAGRADEKLFF.

Comments on this clonotype: An end of the junction differs from the germline gene, which may be a read error. V gene TRBV5-6 combines with J gene TRBJ2-4; 9 bases agree with TRBD2. The germline V gene encodes CDR1 SGHDT and CDR2 YYEEEE. This CDR3 contains 17 residues. CDR3 nucleotides: TGTGCCATCAGCCGCGGGACTAGCTGGATCCAGAAGAACATTCAGTACTTC. This sequence encodes CAISRGTSWIQKNIQYF.

The V call is TRBV20-1, the J call TRBJ2-6, with a tentative D call TRBD1 (5 bases). Deletions cut 5 bases from V and 0 bases from J, with 8 bases between. CDR3 length equals 14 residues. The germline CDR1 and CDR2 sequences are DFQATT and SNEGSKA (reference sequence). CDR3 protein: CSAQGYSGANVLTF. The CDR3 DNA follows: TGCAGTGCTCAGGGATACTCTGGGGCCAACGTCCTGACTTTC.

This clonotype has only a few counts. The J gene is TRBJ2-1, the V gene TRBV20-1, with TRBD2 identical over 11 bases. Germline CDR1 DFQATT, CDR2 SNEGSKA (reference sequence). V dropped 1 base and J dropped 0; count of bases not matched to a gene: 2. The CDR3 has 16 amino acids. The CDR3 DNA is TGCAGTGCTAGAGCGACTAGCGGGGACTCCTACAATGAGCAGTTCTTC. Translation: CSARATSGDSYNEQFF.

This clonotype has only a few counts. CDR3 DNA: TGTGCCAGCAGCGTATTGCGGGGTCGGTACAATGAGCAGTTCTTC. Residues: CASSVLRGRYNEQFF. V gene TRBV9 combines with J gene TRBJ2-1; weak D call: TRBD2 (6 bases). The length of the CDR3 is 15 residues. V lost 1 base, J lost 4 bases, and 12 bases lay in between. Germline assignment: CDR1 SGDLS and CDR2 YYNGEE.

The chain is built from TRBV14 and TRBJ2-1; 12 nucleotides line up with TRBD2. The germline gives CDR1 SGHDN, CDR2 FVKESK. The CDR3 has 16 residues. Trimming took 3 bases from V and 4 from J; bases not matched to a gene: 4. The CDR3 DNA follows: TGTGCCAGCAGCCAGCTAGGGACTAGCGGGTACAATGAGCAGTTCTTC. Its translation is CASSQLGTSGYNEQFF.

This clonotype came up many times. The genes are TRBV7-2 and TRBJ2-1; 9 nucleotides line up with TRBD1. CDR1 is SGHTA, CDR2 FQGNSA, per germline. With 1 base clipped from V and 8 bases from J, the junction kept 6 bases outside the gene matches. The CDR3 is 15 amino acids. The CDR3 sequence is CASSLGGQGLHEQFF. CDR3 coding DNA: TGTGCCAGCAGCTTAGGGGGACAGGGACTACATGAGCAGTTCTTC. Drawing the rest from reference TRBV7-2 and TRBJ2-1, the complete variable domain is GAGVSQSPSNKVTEKGKDVELRCDPISGHTALYWYRQSLGQGLEFLIYFQGNSAPDKSGLPSDRFSAERTGGSVSTLTIQRTQQEDSAVYLCASSLGGQGLHEQFFGPGTRLTVL.